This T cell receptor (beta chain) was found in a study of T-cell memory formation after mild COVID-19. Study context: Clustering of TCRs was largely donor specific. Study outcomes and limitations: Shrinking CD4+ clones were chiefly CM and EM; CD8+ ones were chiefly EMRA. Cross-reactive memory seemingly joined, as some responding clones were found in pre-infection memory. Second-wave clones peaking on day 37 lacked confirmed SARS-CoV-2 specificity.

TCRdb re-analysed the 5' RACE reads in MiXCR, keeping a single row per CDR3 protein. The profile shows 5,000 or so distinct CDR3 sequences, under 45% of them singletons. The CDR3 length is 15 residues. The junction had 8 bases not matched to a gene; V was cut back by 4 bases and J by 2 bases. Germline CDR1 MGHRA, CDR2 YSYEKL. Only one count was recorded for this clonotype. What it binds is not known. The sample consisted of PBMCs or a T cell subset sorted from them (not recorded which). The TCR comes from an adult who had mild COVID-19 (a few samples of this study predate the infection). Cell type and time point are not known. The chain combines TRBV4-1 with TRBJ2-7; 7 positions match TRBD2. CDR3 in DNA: TGCGCCAGCAGCCCCATGGGACTACCCGCCTACGAGCAGTACTTC. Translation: CASSPMGLPAYEQYF.